The 9 T cell receptor beta chains reported below all come from one sample, sequenced in a study of cytomegalovirus exposure and HLA in healthy donors. PCR used 60 Vbeta primers and 13 Jbeta primers. Assay used: immunoSEQ multiplex PCR; TCRdb lists only in-frame clones, some missing. The sample records 95,000 to 150,000 clones, over 50% being singletons. The sequencing input was PBMCs. Source of these receptors: a woman between 35 and 50 years old in good health and CMV-seropositive.

The genes are TRBV7-8 and TRBJ2-2; perhaps TRBD1 as D (6 bases). Trimming removed 3 bases at V and 4 bases at J, with 15 bases between. The germline gives CDR1 SGHVS, CDR2 FQNEAQ. The CDR3 sequence is 16 residues long. The CDR3 here is CASSFSQGPSTGELFF. CDR3 nucleotide sequence: TGTGCCAGCAGCTTTAGTCAGGGGCCTTCCACCGGGGAGCTGTTTTTT.

The J gene is TRBJ1-2, the V gene TRBV19; no firm D call. Looked up from germline, CDR1 is LNHDA and CDR2 is SQIVND (reference sequence). The CDR3 contains 13 residues. V was cut by 5 bases and J by 4 bases, with 11 bases left in between. The CDR3 is CASSPDGGYGYTF. In nucleotides, the CDR3 is TGTGCCAGTAGTCCCGACGGAGGCTATGGCTACACCTTC.

This clone was detected a few times. This rearrangement joins TRBV18 to TRBJ1-1; the match to TRBD1 covers 9 bases. The CDR3 length is 16 residues. In germline, CDR1 is KGHSH, CDR2 LQKENI. The junction had 7 bases not matched to a gene; V was cut back by 3 bases and J by 2 bases. The CDR3 protein is CASSPETGGTNTEAFF. The CDR3 bases are TGTGCCAGCTCACCGGAGACAGGGGGGACTAACACTGAAGCTTTCTTT.

The chain recombines TRBV7-3 with TRBJ2-7; 8 bases match TRBD2. J lost 3 bases, V lost 6 bases, and 7 bases had no gene match. The CDR3 is 14 residues long. The germline V gene has CDR1 SGHTA and CDR2 FQGTGA. The CDR3 region is CASRPSLAGYEQYF. The CDR3 nucleotides are TGTGCCAGCAGACCGTCGCTAGCGGGCTACGAGCAGTACTTC.

The chain links TRBV6-1 to TRBJ2-7; D may be TRBD1 (6 bases). The CDR3 contains 12 residues. CDR1 and CDR2 from the germline V gene are MNHNS and SASEGT. V dropped 7 bases and J dropped 3 bases, with 10 bases sitting between them. The CDR3 DNA sequence: TGTGCCAGCAATTCAGGGGACTACGAGCAGTACTTC. Its translation: CASNSGDYEQYF.

The chain combines TRBV5-1 with TRBJ2-7, with a possible D match to TRBD1 (6 bases). Deletions cut 4 bases from V and 9 bases from J, with 14 bases between. From germline, CDR1 is SGHRS and CDR2 YFSETQ. The CDR3 length is 12 residues. The CDR3 loop reads CASSRDNFWQYF. CDR3 bases: TGCGCCAGCAGCCGGGACAACTTTTGGCAGTACTTC.

This rearrangement joins TRBV11-2 to TRBJ2-1; 9 nucleotides align to TRBD2. The V gene end was trimmed by 4 bases and the J gene end by 0 bases; junction bases not matched to a gene: 4. CDR1 and CDR2 (germline): SGHAT, FQNNGV. CDR3 length: 16 amino acids. The CDR3 loop reads CASSWGRGGSYNEQFF. The CDR3 bases are TGTGCCAGCAGCTGGGGGCGGGGGGGCTCCTACAATGAGCAGTTCTTC.

The rearrangement links TRBV2 to TRBJ2-1, with D perhaps TRBD1 (5 bases). CDR3 length equals 13 residues. CDR1 is SNHLY, CDR2 FYNNEI, per germline. Trimming cost V 6 bases and J 8 bases, with 14 bases left between them. The CDR3 region is CASSRMGQDEQFF. CDR3 nucleotide sequence: TGTGCCAGCAGCAGAATGGGGCAGGATGAGCAGTTCTTC. Variable domain in full (rest from reference TRBV2 and TRBJ2-1): EPEVTQTPSHQVTQMGQEVILRCVPISNHLYFYWYRQILGQKVEFLVSFYNNEISEKSEIFDDQFSVERPDGSNFTLKIRSTKLEDSAMYFCASSRMGQDEQFFGPGTRLTVL.

J is TRBJ1-1 and V is TRBV6-1; unclear D gene. The V gene lost 4 bases and the J gene lost 1 base, with 7 bases spanning the gap. The CDR3 loop spans 13 amino acids. From germline, CDR1 is MNHNS and CDR2 SASEGT. CDR3 nucleotide sequence: TGTGCCAGCAGTGCCCGACAGAACACTGAAGCTTTCTTT. This encodes CASSARQNTEAFF.